Following are 31 T cell receptor beta chains from one sample sequenced in a study of radiation and T cells in renal cell carcinoma. Time point meaning: blood 2 weeks post-SBRT. Regarding treatment: 15 Gy SBRT to primary tumor, nephrectomy 4 weeks later. TCRdb keeps only in-frame clones here, not all; method: immunoSEQ multiplex PCR. The table has 100,000 to 150,000 clones, roughly 91% seen once. Sequencing was performed on blood, taken from a patient whose treatment included radiotherapy and nephrectomy. The receptors come from a woman aged 70-85 years with renal cell carcinoma.

The chain recombines TRBV19 with TRBJ2-2; 8 positions agree with TRBD1. This CDR3 region has 12 residues. From germline, CDR1 is LNHDA and CDR2 SQIVND (reference sequence). J was trimmed by 14 bases and V by 5 bases; bases with no gene match: 7. The CDR3 sequence is CASSVQGGELFF. The CDR3 coding sequence is TGTGCCAGTAGTGTACAGGGGGGTGAACTGTTTTTT.

V and J are TRBV6-5 and TRBJ2-2; D is possibly TRBD1 (6 bases). The V gene lost 5 bases and the J gene lost 3 bases, with 13 bases spanning the gap. Germline CDR1 and CDR2: MNHEY and SVGAGI. The CDR3 extends over 15 amino acids. The CDR3 spells CASSVTGYHTGELFF. The CDR3 DNA reads as TGTGCCAGCAGTGTTACAGGGTATCACACCGGGGAGCTGTTTTTT.

This sequence joins TRBV2 and TRBJ2-1; 12 bases line up with TRBD2. CDR1 is SNHLY, CDR2 FYNNEI, per germline. J was trimmed by 4 bases and V by 8 bases; bases with no gene match: 3. The CDR3 is 14 amino acids. In DNA form, the CDR3 reads TGTGCCAGCGGGGGGACTAGCGGGTACAATGAGCAGTTCTTC. This codes for CASGGTSGYNEQFF.

The chain carries TRBV11-2 and TRBJ2-5; 9 bases are a match to TRBD2. Losses at the gene ends were 1 base for V and 1 base for J; bases not matched to a gene: 4. The CDR3 spans 16 residues. CDR1 SGHAT and CDR2 FQNNGV come from the germline V gene. DNA for the CDR3: TGTGCCAGCAGCTTAGCCGCGCGGGGGGGCCAAGAGACCCAGTACTTC. Its protein product is CASSLAARGGQETQYF.

This chain uses TRBV6-1 with TRBJ1-3, with D perhaps TRBD1 (6 bases). Germline CDR1 reads MNHNS; CDR2 reads SASEGT. There are 15 residues in the CDR3. V was pared by 6 bases and J by 2 bases, with 14 bases between. CDR3 loop: CASRTTGHPGNTIYF. Written as DNA, the CDR3 is TGTGCCAGCAGGACGACAGGACATCCTGGAAACACCATATATTTT.

Worth noting for this clone: One end of the junction does not line up with germline, which may come from a read error. The chain has TRBV7-7 and TRBJ2-5; 9 nucleotides align to TRBD2. The V gene's germline CDR1 is SSHAT and CDR2 FNYEAQ (reference sequence). CDR3 length: 18 amino acids. CDR3 residues: CASSLIPPAGGSGETQYF. Here the CDR3 DNA reads TGTGCTAGCAGCTTAATCCCCCCAGCGGGGGGCTCGGGGGAGACCCAGTACTTC.

The gene calls are TRBV7-2 and TRBJ2-3; D may be TRBD1 (6 bases). This CDR3 comprises 18 residues. Trimming shortened V by 4 bases and J by 6 bases, and 26 bases separated the two germline ends. Looked up from germline, CDR1 is SGHTA and CDR2 is FQGNSA. CDR3 protein: CASSSLPMGAHAADTQYF. CDR3 nucleotide sequence: TGTGCCAGCAGCTCCCTCCCAATGGGGGCTCATGCGGCGGATACGCAGTATTTT.

The rearrangement joins TRBV6-4 to TRBJ2-7; 10 nucleotides align to TRBD1. The V segment lost 3 bases and the J segment 3 bases; nucleotides outside the gene matches: 5. CDR3 length: 15 residues. Germline V gene lookup returns CDR1 MRHNA and CDR2 SNTAGT. The CDR3 sequence is CASSETGTGVYEQYF. The CDR3 DNA follows: TGTGCCAGCAGTGAGACCGGGACAGGGGTCTACGAGCAGTACTTC.

This chain links TRBV2 with TRBJ1-1, with D possibly being TRBD1 (6 bases). The CDR3 length is 17 residues. Germline V CDR1 and CDR2: SNHLY, FYNNEI. The germline V and J ends were trimmed by 6 bases and 4 bases, with 24 bases remaining between them. The CDR3 DNA sequence: TGTGCCAGCAGCCAAACAGTCGGTCTAGGGGGGAGCACTGAAGCTTTCTTT. The encoded protein is CASSQTVGLGGSTEAFF. The full variable domain, completed using reference TRBV2 and TRBJ1-1, is EPEVTQTPSHQVTQMGQEVILRCVPISNHLYFYWYRQILGQKVEFLVSFYNNEISEKSEIFDDQFSVERPDGSNFTLKIRSTKLEDSAMYFCASSQTVGLGGSTEAFFGQGTRLTVV.

The rearrangement uses TRBV2 and TRBJ1-6; no definite D call. Germline V lookup: CDR1 SNHLY, CDR2 FYNNEI. The CDR3 runs 13 residues. The V end was cut by 6 bases, the J end by 5 bases, with 8 bases between. The DNA for the CDR3 is TGTGCCAGCAGACGACAAGATAATTCACCCCTCCACTTT. This sequence encodes CASRRQDNSPLHF.

The chain employs TRBV21-1 and TRBJ2-5; the DNA was not used to check the table's D call, TRBD1. TRBV21-1 is a known pseudogene. CDR3 length: 17 residues. CDR3 residues: CASSPSGTGAYQETQYF. CDR3 bases: TGTGCCAGCAGCCCTTCCGGGACAGGGGCGTACCAAGAGACCCAGTACTTC.

J is TRBJ2-3 and V is TRBV6-4; the match to TRBD2 covers 7 bases. CDR3 length: 16 residues. J lost 0 bases, V lost 0 bases, and 3 bases had no gene match. Germline lookup yields CDR1 MRHNA and CDR2 SNTAGT. Here the CDR3 reads CASSDSRTRSTDTQYF. Written as DNA, the CDR3 is TGTGCCAGCAGTGACTCGAGGACTAGAAGCACAGATACGCAGTATTTT.

This chain uses TRBV10-1 with TRBJ1-2; D remains ambiguous. The CDR3 is 15 amino acids. Trimming shortened V by 3 bases and J by 0 bases, and 11 bases separated the two germline ends. Germline loops: CDR1 WNHNN, CDR2 SYGVQD (reference sequence). This chain's CDR3 is CASSDRLKANYGYTF. The CDR3 bases are TGCGCCAGCAGTGACAGACTTAAAGCTAACTATGGCTACACCTTC.

The chain uses TRBV30 and TRBJ1-1; D uncertain. The V end lost 2 bases, the J end lost 6 bases, and 4 bases lay between the germline ends. The V gene's germline CDR1 is GTSNPN and CDR2 SVGIG (reference sequence). The CDR3 is made up of 10 amino acids. CDR3 loop: CAWSRSEAFF. Written as DNA, the CDR3 is TGTGCCTGGAGTCGTTCTGAAGCTTTCTTT.

This sequence joins TRBV5-1 and TRBJ1-1; D is possibly TRBD1 (5 bases). Germline CDR1 reads SGHRS; CDR2 reads YFSETQ. V was cut by 4 bases and J by 3 bases, with 7 bases left in between. The CDR3 totals 12 residues. CDR3 sequence (DNA): TGCGCCAGCAGCGTAGGGGACACTGAAGCTTTCTTT. Its translation: CASSVGDTEAFF.

The chain has TRBV9 and TRBJ1-5; maybe TRBD1 (6 bases). Trimming removed 0 bases from V and 3 bases from J, with 10 bases in between. The CDR3 consists of 15 residues. Looked up from germline, CDR1 is SGDLS and CDR2 is YYNGEE. Written as DNA, the CDR3 is TGTGCCAGCAGCGTAGGACAGGTCCCCAATCAGCCCCAGCATTTT. This sequence encodes CASSVGQVPNQPQHF.

This sequence joins TRBV9 and TRBJ2-1, with TRBD2 matching over 15 bases. The V and J ends lost 0 bases and 0 bases, in that order; junction bases with no gene match: 10. CDR3 length: 21 amino acids. The germline V gene has CDR1 SGDLS and CDR2 YYNGEE. CDR3 DNA: TGTGCCAGCAGCGTAGTCCATGACGGGACTAGCGGGGGGAGCTCCTACAATGAGCAGTTCTTC. Its protein is CASSVVHDGTSGGSSYNEQFF.

The V gene is TRBV30, the J gene TRBJ2-4; D is uncertain. This CDR3 is built from 16 residues. Germline CDR1 GTSNPN, CDR2 SVGIG (reference sequence). The V end lost 0 bases, the J end lost 1 base, and 13 bases lay between the germline ends. CDR3 bases: TGTGCCTGGAGTGTAGGTTCCGGTGGGGCCAAAAACATTCAGTACTTC. It is translated as CAWSVGSGGAKNIQYF.

The table lists this clone with a count of one. The chain is built from TRBV5-1 and TRBJ2-2; D gene uncertain. Germline CDR1 is SGHRS and CDR2 is YFSETQ. V lost 2 bases and J lost 3, with 5 bases in between. The CDR3 contains 13 residues. The CDR3 here is CASSFGDTGELFF. The CDR3, as DNA: TGCGCCAGCAGCTTCGGTGACACCGGGGAGCTGTTTTTT.

The chain is built from TRBV10-3 and TRBJ2-3, with TRBD1 as a possible D gene (5 bases). This CDR3 contains 14 residues. The V gene lost 0 bases and the J gene lost 4 bases, with 8 bases spanning the gap. Germline assignment: CDR1 ENHRY and CDR2 SYGVKD. The CDR3 loop reads CAISESRVADTQYF. CDR3 nucleotides: TGTGCCATCAGTGAGTCCAGGGTGGCAGATACGCAGTATTTT.

The chain joins TRBV29-1 to TRBJ2-7, with TRBD2 matching 10 bases. Germline V gene sequence: CDR1 SQVTM, CDR2 ANQGSEA. This CDR3 has 12 residues. The V segment lost 7 bases and the J segment 3 bases; nucleotides outside the gene matches: 3. The CDR3 sequence is CSAGTSDYEQYF. The CDR3 DNA sequence: TGCAGCGCCGGGACTAGCGACTACGAGCAGTACTTC.

The rearrangement links TRBV29-1 to TRBJ2-3, with no clear D. The CDR3 contains 10 residues. The germline V and J ends were trimmed by 6 bases and 6 bases, with 7 bases remaining between them. Germline assignment: CDR1 SQVTM and CDR2 ANQGSEA. CDR3 sequence reads: CSVALDTQYF. CDR3 nucleotides: TGCAGCGTCGCTCTGGATACGCAGTATTTT.

The chain carries TRBV7-2 and TRBJ1-5; 8 bases align to TRBD1. V lost 5 bases and J lost 3; bases outside the gene matches: 6. The CDR3 runs to 15 residues. Germline-derived CDR1 and CDR2 are SGHTA and FQGNSA. As DNA, the CDR3 is TGTGCCAGCAGCCGGCGGACAGGGCCCAATCAGCCCCAGCATTTT. Residues: CASSRRTGPNQPQHF.

The chain couples TRBV11-3 to TRBJ1-1; D gene uncertain. With 0 bases removed from V and 4 bases from J, the gap between germline ends came to 9 bases. This CDR3 comprises 14 residues. Looked up from germline, CDR1 is SGHNT and CDR2 is YENEEA. CDR3 in DNA: TGTGCCAGCAGCTTAGAGGGAAGCGTCACTGAAGCTTTCTTT. Amino acid sequence: CASSLEGSVTEAFF.

The chain carries TRBV5-4 and TRBJ1-1, with D maybe TRBD1 (5 bases). Germline-derived CDR1 and CDR2 are SGHNT and YYREEE (reference sequence). The CDR3 length is 16 residues. The V end was cut by 0 bases, the J end by 4 bases, with 16 bases between. This CDR3 reads CASSLGAGTVGTEAFF. As DNA, the CDR3 is TGTGCCAGCAGCTTGGGGGCCGGGACCGTTGGCACTGAAGCTTTCTTT. Together with reference TRBV5-4 and TRBJ1-1, the CDR3 gives the full variable domain: ETGVTQSPTHLIKTRGQQVTLRCSSQSGHNTVSWYQQALGQGPQFIFQYYREEENGRGNFPPRFSGLQFPNYSSELNVNALELDDSALYLCASSLGAGTVGTEAFFGQGTRLTVV.

V gene TRBV28 combines with J gene TRBJ2-7, with no clear D. CDR1 MDHEN and CDR2 SYDVKM come from the germline V gene. This CDR3 has 14 residues. Trimming cost V 7 bases and J 0 bases, with 13 bases left between them. CDR3 sequence: CASKPDRDSYEQYF. The CDR3 DNA follows: TGTGCCAGCAAGCCGGACCGTGACTCCTACGAGCAGTACTTC.

As regards this clone: Mismatch with germline at one junction end may stem from a read error. V and J are TRBV7-9 and TRBJ2-5; no firm D call. The CDR3 has 14 residues. Germline CDR1 SEHNR, CDR2 FQNEAQ (reference sequence). The DNA of the CDR3 is TGTGCCAGCAGCTTATTGAACTCCCAAAAGACCCAGTACTTC. Its translation is CASSLLNSQKTQYF.

This clone was detected a few times. The chain has TRBV9 and TRBJ2-1; D unclear. The V end was cut by 3 bases, the J end by 10 bases, with 14 bases between. This CDR3 region has 13 residues. Germline loops: CDR1 SGDLS, CDR2 YYNGEE. This CDR3 reads CASSAELGREQFF. CDR3 nucleotides: TGTGCCAGCAGCGCAGAGCTGGGTCGGGAGCAGTTCTTC.

CDR3 bases: TGTGCCAGCAGGGGTCGGAGAACTAGCGGCGATTACACAGATACGCAGTATTTT. The encoded protein is CASRGRRTSGDYTDTQYF. This chain links TRBV11-2 with TRBJ2-3; 8 positions agree with TRBD2. This CDR3 is 18 amino acids long. With 6 bases clipped from V and 2 bases from J, the junction kept 16 bases outside the gene matches. Germline loops: CDR1 SGHAT, CDR2 FQNNGV.

The J gene is TRBJ2-2, the V gene TRBV11-2, with TRBD2 matching 10 bases. Losses at the gene ends were 5 bases for V and 0 bases for J; bases not matched to a gene: 6. The CDR3 runs 17 residues. Germline lookup yields CDR1 SGHAT and CDR2 FQNNGV. CDR3 bases: TGTGCCAGCAGCCTATTTAGCGGGGGGACGAACACCGGGGAGCTGTTTTTT. It is translated as CASSLFSGGTNTGELFF.

With respect to this clone: The junction departs from germline at one end; a sequencing error may be responsible. The chain recombines TRBV4-2 with TRBJ2-7; perhaps TRBD1 as D (5 bases). Germline lookup yields CDR1 LGHNA and CDR2 YNFKEQ. CDR3 length equals 16 residues. The DNA of the CDR3 is TGTGCCAGCAACCAAGGTATATGGGGCGCCTCCTACGAGCAGTACTTC. Its protein product is CASNQGIWGASYEQYF.